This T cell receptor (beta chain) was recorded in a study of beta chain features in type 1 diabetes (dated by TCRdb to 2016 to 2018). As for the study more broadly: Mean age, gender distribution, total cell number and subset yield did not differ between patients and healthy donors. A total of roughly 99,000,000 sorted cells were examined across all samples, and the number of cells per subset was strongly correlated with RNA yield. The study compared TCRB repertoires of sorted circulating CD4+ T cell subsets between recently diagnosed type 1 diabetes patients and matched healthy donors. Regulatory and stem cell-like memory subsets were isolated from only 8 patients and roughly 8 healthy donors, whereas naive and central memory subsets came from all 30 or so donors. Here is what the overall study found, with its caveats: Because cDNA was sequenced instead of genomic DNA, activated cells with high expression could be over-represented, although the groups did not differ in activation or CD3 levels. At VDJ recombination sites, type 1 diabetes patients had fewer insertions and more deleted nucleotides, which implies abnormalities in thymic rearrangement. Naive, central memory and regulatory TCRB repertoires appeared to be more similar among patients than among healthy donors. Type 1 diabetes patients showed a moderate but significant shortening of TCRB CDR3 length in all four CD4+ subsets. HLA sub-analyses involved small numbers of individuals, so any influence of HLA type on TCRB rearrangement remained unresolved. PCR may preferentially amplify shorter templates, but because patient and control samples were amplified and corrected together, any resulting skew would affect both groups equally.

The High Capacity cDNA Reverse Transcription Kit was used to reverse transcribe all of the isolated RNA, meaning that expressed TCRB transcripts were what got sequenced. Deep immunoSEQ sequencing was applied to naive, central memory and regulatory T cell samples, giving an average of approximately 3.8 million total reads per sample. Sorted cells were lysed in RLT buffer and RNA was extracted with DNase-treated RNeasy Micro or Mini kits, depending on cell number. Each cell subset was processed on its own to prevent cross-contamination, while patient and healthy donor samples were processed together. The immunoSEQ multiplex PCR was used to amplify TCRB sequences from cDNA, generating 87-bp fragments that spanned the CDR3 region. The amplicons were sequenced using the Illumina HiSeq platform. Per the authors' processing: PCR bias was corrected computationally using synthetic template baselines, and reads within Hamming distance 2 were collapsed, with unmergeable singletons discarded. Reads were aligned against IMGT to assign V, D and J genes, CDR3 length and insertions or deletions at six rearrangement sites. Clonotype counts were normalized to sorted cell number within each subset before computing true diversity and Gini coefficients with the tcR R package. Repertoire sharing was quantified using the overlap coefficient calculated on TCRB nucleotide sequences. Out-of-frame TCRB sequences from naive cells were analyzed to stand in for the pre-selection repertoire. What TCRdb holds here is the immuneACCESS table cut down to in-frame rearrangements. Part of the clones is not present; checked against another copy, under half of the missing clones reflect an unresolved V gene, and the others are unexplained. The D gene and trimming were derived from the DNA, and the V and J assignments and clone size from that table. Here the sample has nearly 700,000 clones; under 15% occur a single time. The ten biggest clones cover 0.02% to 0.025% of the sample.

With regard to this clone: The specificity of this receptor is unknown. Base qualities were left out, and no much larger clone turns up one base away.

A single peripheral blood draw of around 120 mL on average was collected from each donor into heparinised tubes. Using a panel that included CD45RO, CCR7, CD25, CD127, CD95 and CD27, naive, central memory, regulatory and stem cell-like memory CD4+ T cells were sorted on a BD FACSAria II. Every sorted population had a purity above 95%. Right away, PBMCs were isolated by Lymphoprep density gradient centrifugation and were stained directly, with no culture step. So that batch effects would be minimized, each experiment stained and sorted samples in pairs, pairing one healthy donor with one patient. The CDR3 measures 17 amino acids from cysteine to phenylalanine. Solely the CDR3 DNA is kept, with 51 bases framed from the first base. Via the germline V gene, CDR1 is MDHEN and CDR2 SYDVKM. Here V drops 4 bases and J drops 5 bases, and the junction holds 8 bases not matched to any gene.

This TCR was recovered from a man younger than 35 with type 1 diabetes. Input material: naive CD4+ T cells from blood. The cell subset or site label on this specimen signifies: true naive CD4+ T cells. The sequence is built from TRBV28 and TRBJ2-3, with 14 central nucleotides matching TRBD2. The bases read TGTGCCAGCAGTTCGCTGACTAGCGGGGGGGCCGGAGATACGCAGTATTTT. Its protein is CASSSLTSGGAGDTQYF.